This TCR beta chain derives from a study of T cell clusters in autoimmune cytopenias. Findings and caveats of the study: Exclusive TRB clusters were approximately 2.9-fold more numerous in healthy donors than in active autoimmune hepatitis.

Its frequency marks this clonotype as medium-sized. Its cognate antigen is unknown. TRB rearrangements were amplified by touch-down multiplex PCR with mixed TRB-A/B primers. From the multiplex PCR reads, TCRdb lists one entry per CDR3 protein and no DNA. Recorded for this sample: under 3,500 distinct CDR3 sequences. Tens of thousands of genome equivalents of blood DNA were amplified for TRB. The CDR3 is 15 amino acids. This receptor was identified in a human donor with an autoimmune cytopenia, with autoimmune hepatitis or in good health (not recorded which). The chain combines TRBV12-3 or TRBV12-4 with TRBJ2-2; TCRdb selects TRBD2, and the lack of DNA leaves this call unchecked. The specimen was peripheral blood. CDR3: CASSPLAGVNGELFF.